This T cell receptor (beta chain) was sequenced for a study of CD8 T cells in Susac syndrome. Germline-derived CDR1 and CDR2 are LGHNA and YSLEER. This CDR3 has 15 residues. V lost 4 bases and J lost 0, with 9 bases in between. Negative isolation was used for CD8+ and CD4+ T cells, and FACS enrichment was applied to TEMRA cells. RNA was extracted with the RNeasy kit, and a quantity of roughly 0.45 to 1 ug was reverse transcribed using random hexamers. TCRdb used MiXCR to reprocess the immunoSEQ multiplex PCR reads, holding one entry per CDR3 protein. Found here are fewer than 85,000 distinct CDR3 sequences, roughly 95% of them singletons; the top ten hold more than 0.4%.

The sequence was obtained from a human donor with Susac syndrome. V usage is TRBV4-3 and J usage is TRBJ1-4, with D perhaps matching TRBD1 (5 bases). The source material was CD8+ T cells from PBMCs. In DNA form, the CDR3 reads TGCGCCAGCAGCCCGAGGGACGCAACTAATGAAAAACTGTTTTTT. It encodes CASSPRDATNEKLFF.